This paragraph covers one T cell receptor beta chain sequence. Followed over time, Seattle patients had been enrolled while infection was active. The sample belongs to a study of blood T cell repertoires in COVID-19. Background on the study: Sites across the United States, Italy and Spain contributed samples from acute and convalescent COVID-19.

CDR1 is KGHSH and CDR2 is LQKENI in the germline V gene. This CDR3 has 13 residues. V lost 2 bases to trimming and J lost 5 bases, with 7 bases between them. Some clones are missing from TCRdb's copy, which holds only in-frame ones; the method was immunoSEQ multiplex PCR. The sample includes approximately 200,000 clones, under 85% of them seen just once. The sequencing input was peripheral blood. This TCR was recovered from an elderly woman with COVID-19, enrolled during active disease. The chain recombines TRBV18 with TRBJ1-3; no clear D gene. The CDR3 sequence: CASSPEGRNTIYF. The DNA of the CDR3 is TGTGCCAGCTCACCAGAGGGCCGAAACACCATATATTTT.